This T cell receptor (beta chain) came from a study of PD-1 blockade in classical Hodgkin lymphoma. Whole-study findings and limits: Excluded were patients who started nivolumab under 1 year after ASCT, a group that had lower diversity. Reports described newly diagnosed patients as having lower baseline TCR diversity than healthy donors.

With no exception, relapse followed autologous stem cell transplantation in all patients, and brentuximab vedotin exposure varied. The best responses consisted of complete response, partial response or progressive disease. On this clone: Its antigen is currently unknown.

The assay was immunoSEQ multiplex PCR, and TCRdb's table has in-frame clones only and misses some. The repertoire holds over 25,000 clones, 85% to 90% seen once, with approximately 2.7% in the top ten. The ends lost 3 bases at V and 8 bases at J; junction bases unmatched: 12. The CDR3 is made up of 16 amino acids. Looked up from germline, CDR1 is SGHDT and CDR2 is YYEEEE. The receptor comes from a human donor with classical Hodgkin lymphoma. The sequenced sample was peripheral blood mononuclear cells (PBMCs), obtained at baseline. V usage is TRBV5-6 and J usage is TRBJ2-1; 9 bases line up with TRBD1. This chain's CDR3 is CASSSVGQGYRDEQFF. In DNA, the CDR3 is TGTGCCAGCAGCTCCGTTGGACAGGGGTATAGGGATGAGCAGTTCTTC.